These 30 T cell receptor beta chains originate from one sample sequenced in a study of memory CD4+ T cells and cytomegalovirus serostatus. Here immunoSEQ multiplex PCR was the method, and the copy in TCRdb shows in-frame clones only, minus some. The profile shows roughly 56,000 clones, around 76% of them singletons. The sort gate was single viable CD3+CD4+CD8-CD45RO+ cells for memory CD4+ T cells. Input material: memory CD4+ T cells from blood. The source of these receptors is an adult in good health and CMV-seronegative.

This clone was observed a few times. V gene TRBV7-8 combines with J gene TRBJ1-2, with TRBD1 identical over 8 bases. V gave up 5 bases and J gave up 4 bases; unmatched junction bases: 12. This CDR3 region has 16 residues. CDR1 is SGHVS and CDR2 is FQNEAQ in the germline V gene. CDR3 amino acids: CASSRARVGTGYGYTF. The CDR3 DNA follows: TGTGCCAGCAGCCGGGCCCGAGTAGGGACAGGCTATGGCTACACCTTC.

The chain is built from TRBV30 and TRBJ2-1; D gene ambiguous. Germline CDR1 is GTSNPN and CDR2 is SVGIG (reference sequence). V was clipped by 2 bases and J by 8 bases, with 16 bases between them. The CDR3 spans 14 residues. The CDR3 here is CAWSSRVGLDEQFF. CDR3 DNA sequence: TGTGCCTGGAGTTCCCGGGTCGGGCTGGATGAGCAGTTCTTC.

DNA of the CDR3: TGCAGCGTTGAATTGGAAGCCGGCTTCGAGCAGTACTTC. Translating it yields CSVELEAGFEQYF. The J gene is TRBJ2-7, the V gene TRBV29-1, with D hard to call. This CDR3 comprises 13 residues. The germline CDR1 and CDR2 sequences are SQVTM and ANQGSEA. Trimming left V 2 bases short and J 6 bases short, with 14 bases between.

The gene calls are TRBV7-2 and TRBJ1-3, with TRBD1 matching over 9 bases. Losses at the gene ends were 5 bases for V and 0 bases for J; bases not matched to a gene: 8. CDR3 length equals 17 residues. Germline-derived CDR1 and CDR2 are SGHTA and FQGNSA. The CDR3: CASSPVRQGVSGNTIYF. As DNA, the CDR3 is TGTGCCAGCAGCCCCGTTAGACAGGGGGTCTCTGGAAACACCATATATTTT. The full variable domain, with the rest looked up from reference TRBV7-2 and TRBJ1-3, is GAGVSQSPSNKVTEKGKDVELRCDPISGHTALYWYRQSLGQGLEFLIYFQGNSAPDKSGLPSDRFSAERTGGSVSTLTIQRTQQEDSAVYLCASSPVRQGVSGNTIYFGEGSWLTVV.

The chain is built from TRBV28 and TRBJ1-2; D remains unclear. The germline V and J ends were trimmed by 8 bases and 1 base, with 11 bases remaining between them. Germline CDR1 is MDHEN and CDR2 is SYDVKM. This CDR3 is 13 amino acids long. This CDR3 reads CASWSTDNYGYTF. CDR3 DNA: TGTGCCAGCTGGTCGACTGATAACTATGGCTACACCTTC.

The chain employs TRBV27 and TRBJ1-4, with no clear D. The V and J ends lost 8 bases and 8 bases respectively, with 12 bases between them. Germline V lookup: CDR1 MNHEY, CDR2 SMNVEV (reference sequence). This CDR3 has 12 residues. Here the CDR3 reads CASGRLQEKLFF. DNA for the CDR3: TGTGCCAGCGGACGTTTGCAAGAAAAACTGTTTTTT.

This clone appeared once. V is TRBV7-2 and J is TRBJ1-1; D may be TRBD1 (5 bases). There are 14 residues in the CDR3. V shed 1 base and J shed 5 bases, with 11 bases lying between them. Germline CDR1 reads SGHTA; CDR2 reads FQGNSA. The CDR3 region has the DNA TGTGCCAGCAGCTTAGTCTCCGGGGGGACTGAAGCTTTCTTT. This codes for CASSLVSGGTEAFF.

The chain is built from TRBV2 and TRBJ2-3; 10 nucleotides agree with TRBD2. The CDR3 has 18 amino acids. Germline loops: CDR1 SNHLY, CDR2 FYNNEI. The V gene end was trimmed by 7 bases and the J gene end by 7 bases; junction bases not matched to a gene: 20. The CDR3 reads CASTSGVTGTSVGNTQYF. CDR3 bases: TGTGCCAGCACCTCGGGGGTTACCGGGACTAGCGTTGGGAATACGCAGTATTTT.

The chain combines TRBV11-1 with TRBJ1-1; 7 positions agree with TRBD1. This CDR3 has 13 residues. Germline-derived CDR1 and CDR2 are SGHAT and FQDESV (reference sequence). Trimming removed 5 bases from V and 1 base from J; junction bases left unmatched: 1. The CDR3: CASSRDRNTEAFF. CDR3 nucleotides: TGTGCCAGCAGCCGGGACAGGAACACTGAAGCTTTCTTT. Using reference TRBV11-1 and TRBJ1-1 for the parts outside the CDR3, the full variable domain is EAEVAQSPRYKITEKSQAVAFWCDPISGHATLYWYRQILGQGPELLVQFQDESVVDDSQLPKDRFSAERLKGVDSTLKIQPAELGDSAMYLCASSRDRNTEAFFGQGTRLTVV.

The chain recombines TRBV5-6 with TRBJ1-1, with 9 bases that match TRBD1. This CDR3 spans 16 amino acids. Germline V CDR1 and CDR2: SGHDT, YYEEEE. Unmatched junction bases numbered 10, after V lost 2 bases and J lost 5 bases. CDR3 nucleotides: TGTGCCAGCAGCTTCCCCGGGACAGGGACCGAAACTGAAGCTTTCTTT. This translates into CASSFPGTGTETEAFF.

The chain is built from TRBV2 and TRBJ2-2, with D hard to call. CDR1 is SNHLY, CDR2 FYNNEI, per germline. V was cut by 6 bases and J by 1 base, with 9 bases left in between. The CDR3 has 14 residues. CDR3 amino acids: CASSGGKNTGELFF. In DNA form, the CDR3 reads TGTGCCAGCAGCGGCGGCAAGAACACCGGGGAGCTGTTTTTT.

The genes are TRBV9 and TRBJ1-3; tentative D call: TRBD1 (5 bases). Germline lookup yields CDR1 SGDLS and CDR2 YYNGEE. The CDR3 covers 15 residues. Trimming removed 2 bases at V and 2 bases at J, with 11 bases between. CDR3 residues: CASSVSPGPGNTIYF. CDR3 DNA: TGTGCCAGCAGCGTTAGTCCAGGGCCTGGAAACACCATATATTTT. The full variable domain, completed using reference TRBV9 and TRBJ1-3, is DSGVTQTPKHLITATGQRVTLRCSPRSGDLSVYWYQQSLDQGLQFLIQYYNGEERAKGNILERFSAQQFPDLHSELNLSSLELGDSALYFCASSVSPGPGNTIYFGEGSWLTVV.

The V and J genes are TRBV28 and TRBJ2-1; a weak D match, TRBD2 (6 bases). Trimming cost V 3 bases and J 2 bases, with 11 bases left between them. The CDR3 consists of 15 residues. Germline values: CDR1 MDHEN, CDR2 SYDVKM. The chain's CDR3 is CASSLGGLTYNEQFF. CDR3 DNA sequence: TGTGCCAGCAGTTTGGGGGGTCTTACCTACAATGAGCAGTTCTTC.

J is TRBJ2-3 and V is TRBV5-1; 14 bases fit TRBD2. The CDR3 contains 15 residues. Trimming removed 3 bases from V and 4 bases from J; junction bases left unmatched: 1. The germline V gene encodes CDR1 SGHRS and CDR2 YFSETQ. The chain's CDR3 is CASSSGLAGADTQYF. The DNA for the CDR3 is TGCGCCAGCAGCTCGGGACTAGCGGGGGCAGATACGCAGTATTTT.

In its sample, this clone was seen once. The rearrangement joins TRBV18 to TRBJ2-6; 8 bases align to TRBD1. The V segment lost 8 bases and the J segment 1 base; nucleotides outside the gene matches: 10. The CDR3 consists of 17 residues. Germline CDR1 and CDR2: KGHSH and LQKENI. CDR3 in DNA: TGTGCCAGCACCTTCGGACAGGGCCCTTCTGGGGCCAACGTCCTGACTTTC. Protein sequence: CASTFGQGPSGANVLTF. Looking up the rest from reference TRBV18 and TRBJ2-6 gives the full variable domain: NAGVMQNPRHLVRRRGQEARLRCSPMKGHSHVYWYRQLPEEGLKFMVYLQKENIIDESGMPKERFSAEFPKEGPSILRIQQVVRGDSAAYFCASTFGQGPSGANVLTFGAGSRLTVL.

The chain couples TRBV28 to TRBJ1-3, with a possible D match to TRBD1 (6 bases). The CDR3 is 14 amino acids. V was cut by 6 bases and J by 0 bases, with 9 bases left in between. Germline loops: CDR1 MDHEN, CDR2 SYDVKM. CDR3 loop: CASRTGHSGNTIYF. CDR3 DNA sequence: TGTGCCAGCAGGACAGGACACTCTGGAAACACCATATATTTT.

This chain connects TRBV11-2 to TRBJ1-1; D is perhaps TRBD1 (6 bases). The V end was cut by 2 bases, the J end by 1 base, with 20 bases between. There are 18 residues in the CDR3. Germline V gene sequence: CDR1 SGHAT, CDR2 FQNNGV. CDR3 DNA sequence: TGTGCCAGCAGCTTAACGGGAGCTCGCAGGGGCAGGAACACTGAAGCTTTCTTT. This sequence encodes CASSLTGARRGRNTEAFF.

As to this clone: At one end, the junction sequence differs from germline, possibly due to a read error. The genes are TRBV7-7 and TRBJ1-1; D unresolved. Germline CDR1 SSHAT, CDR2 FNYEAQ (reference sequence). This CDR3 spans 13 amino acids. CDR3 sequence reads: CASSVGMNTEAFF. In nucleotides, the CDR3 is TGTGCTAGCAGCGTTGGGATGAACACTGAAGCTTTCTTT. The full variable domain, with the rest looked up from reference TRBV7-7 and TRBJ1-1, is GAGVSQSPRYKVTKRGQDVTLRCDPISSHATLYWYQQALGQGPEFLTYFNYEAQPDKSGLPSDRFSAERPEGSISTLTIQRTEQRDSAMYRCASSVGMNTEAFFGQGTRLTVV.

The chain is built from TRBV28 and TRBJ1-2; TRBD1 might be the D (5 bases). The ends were cut back, 5 bases at V and 7 bases at J, with 26 bases in the middle. The CDR3 has 17 amino acids. CDR1 is MDHEN and CDR2 is SYDVKM in the germline V gene. CDR3 in amino acids: CASSVPGEQGFVIGYTF. The CDR3 region has the DNA TGTGCCAGCAGTGTGCCGGGGGAGCAGGGATTTGTAATTGGCTACACCTTC.

The chain has TRBV7-9 and TRBJ2-7, with D possibly TRBD2 on 6 matching bases. The CDR3 sequence is 14 residues long. Germline-derived CDR1 and CDR2 are SEHNR and FQNEAQ (reference sequence). V dropped 0 bases and J dropped 7 bases, with 13 bases sitting between them. The CDR3 loop reads CASSLAATAGEQYF. In DNA form, the CDR3 reads TGTGCCAGCAGCTTAGCAGCCACGGCGGGGGAGCAGTACTTC. Supplemented by reference TRBV7-9 and TRBJ2-7, the full variable domain reads DTGVSQNPRHKITKRGQNVTFRCDPISEHNRLYWYRQTLGQGPEFLTYFQNEAQLEKSRLLSDRFSAERPKGSFSTLEIQRTEQGDSAMYLCASSLAATAGEQYFGPGTRLTVT.

The rearrangement joins TRBV29-1 to TRBJ1-2; 7 positions match TRBD1. The J segment lost 0 bases and the V segment lost 6 bases, leaving 7 bases of the junction unmatched. The germline CDR1 and CDR2 sequences are SQVTM and ANQGSEA. The CDR3 totals 14 residues. The CDR3 nucleotides read TGCAGCGTCAGGCCGGGACAGTCTAACTATGGCTACACCTTC. It yields the protein CSVRPGQSNYGYTF.

The rearrangement links TRBV28 to TRBJ2-7; 9 bases fit TRBD1. Germline V CDR1 and CDR2: MDHEN, SYDVKM. The CDR3 runs to 14 residues. J lost 6 bases, V lost 7 bases, and 10 bases had no gene match. The CDR3 DNA is TGTGCCAGCATTACAGGGGGCCACCTAAGCGAGCAGTACTTC. It encodes CASITGGHLSEQYF.

This rearrangement joins TRBV6-5 to TRBJ1-2; perhaps TRBD1 as D (5 bases). Trimming took off 7 bases at V and 4 bases at J, with 13 bases between the two ends. The CDR3 spans 13 residues. The V gene's germline CDR1 is MNHEY and CDR2 SVGAGI. CDR3 nucleotides: TGTGCCAGCACCCCGGGGCTGTCCTATGGCTACACCTTC. This sequence encodes CASTPGLSYGYTF.

V gene TRBV28 combines with J gene TRBJ1-1; 9 nucleotides line up with TRBD1. CDR1 and CDR2 from the germline V gene are MDHEN and SYDVKM. The CDR3 loop spans 14 amino acids. J lost 7 bases, V lost 7 bases, and 10 bases had no gene match. CDR3 DNA: TGTGCCAGCACCCCATCCGGGACAGGGTTTGAAGCTTTCTTT. Amino acid sequence: CASTPSGTGFEAFF.

The chain couples TRBV18 to TRBJ2-7; possible D gene TRBD2, 5 bases. V was clipped by 5 bases and J by 3 bases, with 11 bases between them. This CDR3 region has 13 residues. CDR1 and CDR2 (germline): KGHSH, LQKENI. CDR3: CASSTGSGYEQYF. CDR3 sequence (DNA): TGTGCCAGCTCAACGGGATCGGGCTACGAGCAGTACTTC.

J is TRBJ1-6 and V is TRBV19; TRBD1 matches at 7 bases. This CDR3 spans 15 amino acids. After removal of 8 bases from V and 7 bases from J, the junction contained 11 bases not matched to a gene. Germline loops: CDR1 LNHDA, CDR2 SQIVND (reference sequence). Here the CDR3 DNA reads TGTGCCAGTCTAAACACAGGGGCGTTGAATTCACCCCTCCACTTT. Its translation: CASLNTGALNSPLHF.

The chain combines TRBV6-4 with TRBJ2-4; D possibly corresponds to TRBD2 (5 bases). Between the trimmed V and J ends, which lost 4 bases and 0 bases, there was a span of 10 bases. The CDR3 is 15 amino acids. Germline lookup yields CDR1 MRHNA and CDR2 SNTAGT. The CDR3 loop reads CASSGAGLAKNIQYF. The CDR3 region has the DNA TGTGCCAGCAGTGGCGCAGGACTAGCCAAAAACATTCAGTACTTC.

The chain links TRBV2 to TRBJ2-2; the match to TRBD2 covers 14 bases. This CDR3 has 14 amino acids. Trimming at V came to 6 bases and at J to 6 bases, leaving 0 bases not matched to a gene. From germline, CDR1 is SNHLY and CDR2 FYNNEI. The CDR3 is CASRTSGGAGELFF. The CDR3 nucleotides read TGTGCCAGCAGGACTAGCGGGGGGGCCGGGGAGCTGTTTTTT.

The CDR3 loop reads CASSLGQVYNEQFF. The CDR3 DNA reads TGTGCCAGCAGCTTGGGACAGGTATACAATGAGCAGTTCTTC. The rearrangement uses TRBV9 and TRBJ2-1; 8 bases agree with TRBD1. Trimming cost V 4 bases and J 4 bases; bases outside gene matches: 4. The CDR3 has 14 amino acids. Germline CDR1 and CDR2: SGDLS and YYNGEE.

The genes are TRBV18 and TRBJ2-7; 7 positions match TRBD1. Trimming removed 0 bases from V and 2 bases from J; junction bases left unmatched: 1. The germline CDR1 and CDR2 sequences are KGHSH and LQKENI. CDR3 length equals 14 residues. CDR3 in amino acids: CASSPPGTAYEQYF. The CDR3 DNA reads TGTGCCAGCTCACCACCCGGGACAGCCTACGAGCAGTACTTC.